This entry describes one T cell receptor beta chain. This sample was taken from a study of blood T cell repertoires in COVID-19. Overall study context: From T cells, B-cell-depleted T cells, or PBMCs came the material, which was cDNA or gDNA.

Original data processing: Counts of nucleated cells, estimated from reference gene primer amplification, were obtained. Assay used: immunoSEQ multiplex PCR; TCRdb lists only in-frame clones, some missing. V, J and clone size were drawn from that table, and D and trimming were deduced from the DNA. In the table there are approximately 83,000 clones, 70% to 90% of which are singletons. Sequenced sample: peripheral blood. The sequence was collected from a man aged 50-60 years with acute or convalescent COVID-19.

CDR3 in amino acids: CASSQDLIPGTGSYEQYF. Here the CDR3 DNA reads TGCGCCAGCAGCCAGGACTTAATTCCCGGGACAGGGTCCTACGAGCAGTACTTC. The chain recombines TRBV4-3 with TRBJ2-7; TRBD1 agrees at 9 bases. With V trimmed by 3 bases and J by 1 base, 13 bases remained unmatched. The CDR3 extends over 18 amino acids. Germline loops: CDR1 LGHNA, CDR2 YSLEER.